One and the same sample provided the 31 T cell receptor beta chains below, sequenced in a study of resident and recirculating memory T cells in vitiligo. TCRdb's table, derived via immunoSEQ multiplex PCR, lists solely in-frame clones and lacks some. The sample carries fewer than 85,000 clones, 90% to 95% recorded once. Input material: blood. These receptors all stem from a male donor with vitiligo.

The chain combines TRBV11-2 with TRBJ2-7, with D perhaps matching TRBD2 (6 bases). The CDR3 has 16 residues. CDR1 is SGHAT and CDR2 is FQNNGV in the germline V gene. Trimming removed 5 bases at V and 0 bases at J, with 17 bases between. The CDR3 DNA reads as TGTGCCAGCAGCCTAGGCCGGGACTGGGCCTCCTACGAGCAGTACTTC. This encodes CASSLGRDWASYEQYF.

This chain uses TRBV7-3 with TRBJ2-1; perhaps TRBD2 as D (5 bases). The CDR3 loop spans 18 amino acids. Germline-derived CDR1 and CDR2 are SGHTA and FQGTGA. Trimming cost V 1 base and J 8 bases, with 24 bases left between them. CDR3 in amino acids: CASSLRPLTPLDLDEQFF. CDR3 nucleotides: TGTGCCAGCAGCTTAAGGCCCTTGACCCCACTAGACTTGGATGAGCAGTTCTTC.

The V gene is TRBV19, the J gene TRBJ2-5; a weak D match, TRBD2 (6 bases). CDR3 length: 15 amino acids. V was pared by 4 bases and J by 4 bases, with 16 bases between. The germline gives CDR1 LNHDA, CDR2 SQIVND (reference sequence). The CDR3 region is CASSTGVTRGETQYF. CDR3 DNA: TGTGCCAGTAGTACAGGTGTAACGCGGGGAGAGACCCAGTACTTC.

V usage is TRBV7-2 and J usage is TRBJ2-4, with D possibly being TRBD2 (5 bases). The CDR3 runs 14 residues. V shed 4 bases and J shed 0 bases, with 7 bases lying between them. CDR1 SGHTA and CDR2 FQGNSA come from the germline V gene. The CDR3 region is CASSSRVAKNIQYF. The CDR3 DNA sequence: TGTGCCAGCAGCTCGCGGGTAGCCAAAAACATTCAGTACTTC.

The chain uses TRBV5-6 and TRBJ1-2; a possible D gene is TRBD1 (5 bases). Germline lookup yields CDR1 SGHDT and CDR2 YYEEEE. This CDR3 has 12 residues. The V end was cut by 4 bases, the J end by 4 bases, with 8 bases between. CDR3 nucleotide sequence: TGTGCCAGCAGCCCGGGGGTCTATGGCTACACCTTC. It translates to CASSPGVYGYTF.

This CDR3 reads CASRVGGVPYNSPLHF. The CDR3 DNA reads TGTGCCAGCAGGGTAGGGGGTGTACCCTATAATTCACCCCTCCACTTT. The rearrangement uses TRBV27 and TRBJ1-6; D is possibly TRBD1 (6 bases). The V and J ends lost 6 bases and 2 bases respectively, with 14 bases between them. The CDR3 is made up of 16 amino acids. Germline V gene sequence: CDR1 MNHEY, CDR2 SMNVEV (reference sequence).

This rearrangement joins TRBV7-9 to TRBJ2-7; TRBD2 is a possible D gene (7 bases). The CDR3 has 16 residues. Per the germline V gene, CDR1 is SEHNR and CDR2 is FQNEAQ (reference sequence). V lost 8 bases and J 2 bases, leaving 22 bases between the germline ends. CDR3 loop: CASGLAGGRAPYEQYF. The DNA for the CDR3 is TGTGCCAGCGGGCTCGCCGGGGGGCGGGCCCCCTACGAGCAGTACTTC.

V and J are TRBV5-1 and TRBJ2-5; 7 nucleotides line up with TRBD2. CDR1 is SGHRS and CDR2 is YFSETQ in the germline V gene. This CDR3 spans 12 amino acids. V lost 4 bases and J lost 11; bases outside the gene matches: 8. The CDR3 DNA is TGCGCCAGCAGCCGGGGGGTTAGGGAGCAGTACTTC. This encodes CASSRGVREQYF.

V and J are TRBV7-8 and TRBJ2-7, with unresolved D. V lost 3 bases and J lost 6, with 12 bases in between. CDR1 is SGHVS and CDR2 is FQNEAQ in the germline V gene. The CDR3 extends over 13 amino acids. CDR3 DNA: TGTGCCAGCAGCTTTTACCCGGTTGGCGAGCAGTACTTC. Translated: CASSFYPVGEQYF.

The CDR3 protein is CAISDQGGYEQYF. CDR3 bases: TGTGCCATCAGTGATCAGGGGGGCTACGAGCAGTACTTC. V and J are TRBV10-3 and TRBJ2-7, with TRBD1 as a possible D gene (7 bases). The CDR3 spans 13 residues. Germline-derived CDR1 and CDR2 are ENHRY and SYGVKD. The V gene lost 3 bases and the J gene lost 3 bases, with 9 bases spanning the gap.

This clone was seen a single time. The V gene is TRBV15, the J gene TRBJ2-7; tentative D call: TRBD2 (5 bases). CDR3 length equals 17 residues. Germline-derived CDR1 and CDR2 are LNHNV and YYDKDF (reference sequence). Deletions cut 0 bases from V and 0 bases from J, with 15 bases between. CDR3: CATSREYGGPYSYEQYF. CDR3 in DNA: TGTGCCACCAGCAGAGAGTACGGAGGACCCTACTCCTACGAGCAGTACTTC. Full variable domain (remainder filled in from reference TRBV15 and TRBJ2-7): DAMVIQNPRYQVTQFGKPVTLSCSQTLNHNVMYWYQQKSSQAPKLLFHYYDKDFNNEADTPDNFQSRRPNTSFCFLDIRSPGLGDTAMYLCATSREYGGPYSYEQYFGPGTRLTVT.

The chain joins TRBV7-9 to TRBJ2-7; TRBD1 aligns across 7 bases. This CDR3 is built from 14 residues. The germline gives CDR1 SEHNR, CDR2 FQNEAQ (reference sequence). Germline trimming cut 5 bases from V and 2 bases from J; bases unmatched to any gene: 6. CDR3 loop: CASSPRTGTYEQYF. In nucleotides, the CDR3 is TGTGCCAGCAGCCCCCGGACAGGTACCTACGAGCAGTACTTC.

The CDR3 nucleotides read TGTGCCACCTCATGGGGGGGCGCGGCCACCGGGGAGCTGTTTTTT. It specifies CATSWGGAATGELFF. The chain links TRBV19 to TRBJ2-2, with a weak D call TRBD2 (7 bases). From germline, CDR1 is LNHDA and CDR2 SQIVND (reference sequence). With 10 bases removed from V and 4 bases from J, the gap between germline ends came to 19 bases. This CDR3 has 15 residues.

The chain joins TRBV19 to TRBJ1-5; no reliable D call. This CDR3 is 14 amino acids long. V lost 2 bases and J lost 6, with 11 bases in between. Germline V lookup: CDR1 LNHDA, CDR2 SQIVND (reference sequence). The CDR3 protein is CASSISKSPQPQHF. Written as DNA, the CDR3 is TGTGCCAGTAGTATATCCAAAAGCCCTCAGCCCCAGCATTTT.

A few counts support this clone. The chain carries TRBV7-8 and TRBJ1-4; perhaps TRBD1 as D (5 bases). The V end lost 6 bases, the J end lost 8 bases, and 19 bases lay between the germline ends. There are 15 residues in the CDR3. Per germline, CDR1 SGHVS and CDR2 FQNEAQ. CDR3 protein: CASSIQGGGREKLFF. As DNA, the CDR3 is TGTGCCAGCAGTATTCAGGGAGGAGGGCGAGAAAAACTGTTTTTT.

J is TRBJ1-2 and V is TRBV5-1; the D gene is possibly TRBD1 (6 bases). The germline V and J ends were trimmed by 4 bases and 5 bases, with 18 bases remaining between them. This CDR3 has 15 amino acids. CDR1 and CDR2 (germline): SGHRS, YFSETQ. The CDR3: CASSGGPGDPYGYTF. Here the CDR3 DNA reads TGCGCCAGCAGCGGGGGTCCAGGGGACCCGTATGGCTACACCTTC.

This clone was counted once. The genes are TRBV28 and TRBJ1-5; 8 bases are a match to TRBD1. Germline CDR1 and CDR2: MDHEN and SYDVKM. This CDR3 is built from 14 residues. J lost 2 bases, V lost 9 bases, and 6 bases had no gene match. DNA of the CDR3: TGTGCCAGTAATGCAGGGGGCGGCAATCAGCCCCAGCATTTT. Amino acid sequence: CASNAGGGNQPQHF.

This chain uses TRBV4-3 with TRBJ2-1; TRBD1 matches 9 bases. Looked up from germline, CDR1 is LGHNA and CDR2 is YSLEER. The V segment lost 1 base and the J segment 3 bases; nucleotides outside the gene matches: 7. This CDR3 region has 17 residues. The CDR3 DNA reads TGCGCCAGCAGCCAAGTTTTTAGACAGGGGGTCTACAATGAGCAGTTCTTC. Protein: CASSQVFRQGVYNEQFF.

This clone was counted once. The J gene is TRBJ1-3, the V gene TRBV11-3; tentative D call: TRBD1 (5 bases). The V and J ends lost 4 bases and 1 base respectively, with 11 bases between them. The V gene's germline CDR1 is SGHNT and CDR2 YENEEA. The CDR3 has 15 amino acids. The CDR3 DNA reads TGTGCCAGCAGCTCACCTCGACAGTCTGGAAACACCATATATTTT. This sequence encodes CASSSPRQSGNTIYF.

This clone was seen ten or more times. The sample carries other DNA sequences with the same CDR3. The gene calls are TRBV6-4 and TRBJ2-1, with D tentatively TRBD2 (6 bases). The CDR3 contains 15 residues. The germline CDR1 and CDR2 sequences are MRHNA and SNTAGT. Trimming pared 0 bases from V and 0 bases from J, leaving 6 bases between. The chain's CDR3 is CASSDSSGSYNEQFF. CDR3 nucleotide sequence: TGTGCCAGCAGTGACTCTAGCGGCTCCTACAATGAGCAGTTCTTC.

This clone was detected only once. The rearrangement links TRBV15 to TRBJ1-1; possibly TRBD1 for D (6 bases). This CDR3 comprises 16 residues. In germline, CDR1 is LNHNV, CDR2 YYDKDF (reference sequence). V was trimmed by 8 bases and J by 3 bases, leaving 22 bases between them. CDR3 protein: CATSRAGGRRDTEAFF. The DNA of the CDR3 is TGTGCCACCTCCCGTGCGGGGGGGCGGAGGGACACTGAAGCTTTCTTT.

The chain links TRBV18 to TRBJ1-5, with a possible D match to TRBD1 (6 bases). CDR3 length equals 16 residues. Germline V gene lookup returns CDR1 KGHSH and CDR2 LQKENI. Deletions cut 3 bases from V and 3 bases from J, with 15 bases between. In DNA, the CDR3 is TGTGCCAGCTCACCCTCAGGTGCAGGGGACAATCAGCCCCAGCATTTT. Amino acid sequence: CASSPSGAGDNQPQHF. The variable domain in full, with the rest retrieved from reference TRBV18 and TRBJ1-5, is NAGVMQNPRHLVRRRGQEARLRCSPMKGHSHVYWYRQLPEEGLKFMVYLQKENIIDESGMPKERFSAEFPKEGPSILRIQQVVRGDSAAYFCASSPSGAGDNQPQHFGDGTRLSIL.

This clone was detected only a few times. The chain uses TRBV7-9 and TRBJ2-3; no clear D. V dropped 5 bases and J dropped 8 bases, with 23 bases sitting between them. Germline CDR1 reads SEHNR; CDR2 reads FQNEAQ (reference sequence). The CDR3 extends over 16 amino acids. CDR3 loop: CASSVRLIAPRGTQYF. CDR3 DNA: TGTGCCAGCAGCGTTCGTCTCATCGCCCCACGCGGTACGCAGTATTTT.

The rearrangement links TRBV13 to TRBJ2-3, with a tentative D call TRBD2 (6 bases). This CDR3 region has 16 residues. Germline V CDR1 and CDR2: PRHDT, FYEKMQ (reference sequence). V was pared by 0 bases and J by 2 bases, with 12 bases between. The CDR3 loop is CASSLGEGKFTDTQYF. The CDR3 DNA is TGTGCCAGCAGCTTAGGGGAGGGGAAGTTCACAGATACGCAGTATTTT.

The chain joins TRBV27 to TRBJ2-7; D might be TRBD2 (7 bases). Trimming shortened V by 5 bases and J by 2 bases, and 22 bases separated the two germline ends. The CDR3 has 17 amino acids. Germline values: CDR1 MNHEY, CDR2 SMNVEV (reference sequence). CDR3 sequence: CASSPTQGGAGPYEQYF. The CDR3 DNA follows: TGTGCCAGCAGTCCTACTCAAGGGGGGGCAGGGCCCTACGAGCAGTACTTC.

V and J are TRBV2 and TRBJ2-3; 7 bases match TRBD1. Trimming at V came to 6 bases and at J to 0 bases, leaving 6 bases not matched to a gene. Germline assignment: CDR1 SNHLY and CDR2 FYNNEI. This CDR3 region has 15 residues. The CDR3 region has the DNA TGTGCCAGCAGCCGGGACAGCCTTAGCACAGATACGCAGTATTTT. Residues: CASSRDSLSTDTQYF. The whole variable domain, filled in from reference TRBV2 and TRBJ2-3, reads EPEVTQTPSHQVTQMGQEVILRCVPISNHLYFYWYRQILGQKVEFLVSFYNNEISEKSEIFDDQFSVERPDGSNFTLKIRSTKLEDSAMYFCASSRDSLSTDTQYFGPGTRLTVL.

The chain employs TRBV18 and TRBJ2-3; TRBD2 aligns across 8 bases. V lost 3 bases and J lost 0; bases outside the gene matches: 5. Germline CDR1 reads KGHSH; CDR2 reads LQKENI. The CDR3 extends over 16 amino acids. The CDR3 protein is CASSPSQRGSTDTQYF. The CDR3 nucleotides are TGTGCCAGCTCACCCAGCCAGCGGGGGAGCACAGATACGCAGTATTTT. Drawing the rest from reference TRBV18 and TRBJ2-3, the complete variable domain is NAGVMQNPRHLVRRRGQEARLRCSPMKGHSHVYWYRQLPEEGLKFMVYLQKENIIDESGMPKERFSAEFPKEGPSILRIQQVVRGDSAAYFCASSPSQRGSTDTQYFGPGTRLTVL.

The chain couples TRBV5-1 to TRBJ2-3; 9 bases align to TRBD2. The V gene end was trimmed by 5 bases and the J gene end by 1 base; junction bases not matched to a gene: 11. Germline V lookup: CDR1 SGHRS, CDR2 YFSETQ. CDR3 length: 17 residues. CDR3 sequence: CASSIWTAGGRTDTQYF. CDR3 bases: TGCGCCAGCAGTATCTGGACAGCGGGAGGCCGCACAGATACGCAGTATTTT.

The chain employs TRBV28 and TRBJ1-5, with D hard to call. Germline loops: CDR1 MDHEN, CDR2 SYDVKM. The CDR3 spans 13 residues. The germline V and J ends were trimmed by 7 bases and 6 bases, with 13 bases remaining between them. The CDR3 here is CASTPSGIQPQHF. The CDR3 bases are TGTGCCAGCACCCCGTCGGGGATTCAGCCCCAGCATTTT.

A single count supports this clone. The chain recombines TRBV28 with TRBJ1-5; possible D gene TRBD1, 6 bases. The CDR3 has 17 amino acids. V lost 5 bases, J lost 0 bases, and 17 bases lay in between. Germline lookup yields CDR1 MDHEN and CDR2 SYDVKM. The CDR3 sequence is CASSPIHYRVSNQPQHF. As DNA, the CDR3 is TGTGCCAGCAGTCCAATCCATTACAGGGTTAGCAATCAGCCCCAGCATTTT. Full variable domain (rest looked up from reference TRBV28 and TRBJ1-5): DVKVTQSSRYLVKRTGEKVFLECVQDMDHENMFWYRQDPGLGLRLIYFSYDVKMKEKGDIPEGYSVSREKKERFSLILESASTNQTSMYLCASSPIHYRVSNQPQHFGDGTRLSIL.

The count of this clone is one. The chain uses TRBV27 and TRBJ2-7; 9 bases line up with TRBD1. Per germline, CDR1 MNHEY and CDR2 SMNVEV (reference sequence). V trimming: 2 bases; J trimming: 6 bases; junction bases outside the gene matches: 5. The CDR3 is 14 amino acids. The CDR3 sequence: CASSLGTGYGEQYF. CDR3 bases: TGTGCCAGCAGTTTAGGGACAGGGTACGGCGAGCAGTACTTC.